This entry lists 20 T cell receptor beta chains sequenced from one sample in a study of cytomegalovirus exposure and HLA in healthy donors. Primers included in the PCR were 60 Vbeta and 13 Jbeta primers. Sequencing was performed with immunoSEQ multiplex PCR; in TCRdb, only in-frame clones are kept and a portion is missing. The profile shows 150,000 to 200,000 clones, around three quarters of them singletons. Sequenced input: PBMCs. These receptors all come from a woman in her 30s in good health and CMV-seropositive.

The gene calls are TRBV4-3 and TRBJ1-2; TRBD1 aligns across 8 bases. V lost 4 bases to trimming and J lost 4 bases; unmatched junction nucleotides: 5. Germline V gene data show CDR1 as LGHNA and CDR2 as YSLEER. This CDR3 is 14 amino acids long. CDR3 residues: CASSPEDRGYGYTF. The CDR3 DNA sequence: TGCGCCAGCAGCCCCGAAGACAGGGGCTATGGCTACACCTTC.

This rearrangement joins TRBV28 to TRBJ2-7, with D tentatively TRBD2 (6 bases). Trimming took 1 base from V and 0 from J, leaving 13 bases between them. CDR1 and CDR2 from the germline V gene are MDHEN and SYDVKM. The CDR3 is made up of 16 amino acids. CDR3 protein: CASSLLTRGSSYEQYF. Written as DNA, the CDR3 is TGTGCCAGCAGTTTATTGACACGGGGGAGCTCCTACGAGCAGTACTTC.

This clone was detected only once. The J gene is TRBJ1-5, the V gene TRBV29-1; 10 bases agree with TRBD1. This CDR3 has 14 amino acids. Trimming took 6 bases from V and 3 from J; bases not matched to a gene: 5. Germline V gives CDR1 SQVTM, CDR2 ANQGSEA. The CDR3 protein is CSVRTGGINQPQHF. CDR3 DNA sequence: TGCAGCGTAAGGACAGGGGGGATCAATCAGCCCCAGCATTTT.

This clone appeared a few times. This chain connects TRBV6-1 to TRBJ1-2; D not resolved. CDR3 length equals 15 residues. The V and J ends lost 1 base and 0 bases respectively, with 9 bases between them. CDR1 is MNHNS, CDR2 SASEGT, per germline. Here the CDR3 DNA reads TGTGCCAGCAGTGAAGAGCGGGATTCTAACTATGGCTACACCTTC. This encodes CASSEERDSNYGYTF.

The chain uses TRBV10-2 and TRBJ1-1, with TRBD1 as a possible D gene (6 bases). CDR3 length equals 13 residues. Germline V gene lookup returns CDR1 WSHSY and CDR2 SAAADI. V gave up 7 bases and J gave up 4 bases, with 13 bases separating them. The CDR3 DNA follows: TGCGCCAGCAAAACAGGGACGGCCACTGAAGCTTTCTTT. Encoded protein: CASKTGTATEAFF.

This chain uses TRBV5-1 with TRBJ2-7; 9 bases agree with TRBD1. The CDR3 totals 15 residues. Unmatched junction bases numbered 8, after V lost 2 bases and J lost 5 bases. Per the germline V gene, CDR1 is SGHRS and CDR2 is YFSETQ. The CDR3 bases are TGCGCCAGCAGCTTCGCAAACAGGGGGCTCGACGAGCAGTACTTC. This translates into CASSFANRGLDEQYF.

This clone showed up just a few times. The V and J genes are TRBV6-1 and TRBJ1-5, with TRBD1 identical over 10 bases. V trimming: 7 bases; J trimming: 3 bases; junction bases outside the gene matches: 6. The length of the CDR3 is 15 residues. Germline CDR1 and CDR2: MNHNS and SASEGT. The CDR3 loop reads CASKPTGGNNQPQHF. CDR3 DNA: TGTGCCAGCAAGCCGACAGGGGGCAACAATCAGCCCCAGCATTTT.

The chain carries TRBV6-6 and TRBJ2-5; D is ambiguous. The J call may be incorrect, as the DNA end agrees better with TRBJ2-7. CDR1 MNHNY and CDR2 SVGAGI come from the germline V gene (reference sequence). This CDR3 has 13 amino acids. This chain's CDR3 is CASRFEVSSEQYF. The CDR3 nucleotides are TGTGCCAGCAGATTCGAAGTATCCAGCGAGCAGTACTTC.

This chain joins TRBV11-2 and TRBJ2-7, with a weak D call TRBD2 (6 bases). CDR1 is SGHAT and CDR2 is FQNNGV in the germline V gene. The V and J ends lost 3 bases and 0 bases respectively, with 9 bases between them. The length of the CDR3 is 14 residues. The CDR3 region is CASSLGLLSYEQYF. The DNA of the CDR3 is TGTGCCAGCAGCTTGGGACTGCTCTCCTACGAGCAGTACTTC.

CDR3 in amino acids: CASSLHRDAGNTIYF. The CDR3 DNA reads TGTGCCAGCAGCTTACACAGGGATGCTGGAAACACCATATATTTT. This chain links TRBV7-2 with TRBJ1-3, with TRBD1 as a possible D gene (6 bases). The V gene's germline CDR1 is SGHTA and CDR2 FQGNSA. The ends were cut back, 2 bases at V and 2 bases at J, with 10 bases in the middle. The CDR3 loop spans 15 amino acids.

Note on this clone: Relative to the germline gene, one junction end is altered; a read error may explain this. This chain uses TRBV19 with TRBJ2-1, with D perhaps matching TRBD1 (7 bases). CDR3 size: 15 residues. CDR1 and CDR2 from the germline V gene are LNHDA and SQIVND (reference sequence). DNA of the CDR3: TGTGCCAGTAGTATTTCGGCCAGGGGGGCCAATGGGCAGTTCTTC. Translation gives CASSISARGANGQFF.

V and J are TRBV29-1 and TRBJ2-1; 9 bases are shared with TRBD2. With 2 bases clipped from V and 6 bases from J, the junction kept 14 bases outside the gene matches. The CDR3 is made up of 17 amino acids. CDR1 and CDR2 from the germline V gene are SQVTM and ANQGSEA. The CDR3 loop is CSVERLAGARQSNEQFF. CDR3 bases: TGCAGCGTTGAAAGGTTAGCGGGAGCTCGTCAATCCAATGAGCAGTTCTTC.

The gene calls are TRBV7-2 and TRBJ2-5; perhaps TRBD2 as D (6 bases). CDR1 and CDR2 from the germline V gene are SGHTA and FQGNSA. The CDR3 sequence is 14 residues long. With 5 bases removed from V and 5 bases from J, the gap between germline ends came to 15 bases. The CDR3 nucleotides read TGTGCCAGCAGCCCCTCGCGGGCGGGGGAGACCCAGTACTTC. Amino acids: CASSPSRAGETQYF.

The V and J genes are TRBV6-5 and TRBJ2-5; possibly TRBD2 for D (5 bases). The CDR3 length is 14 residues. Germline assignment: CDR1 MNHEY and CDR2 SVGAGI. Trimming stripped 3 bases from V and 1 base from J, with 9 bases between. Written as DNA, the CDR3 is TGTGCCAGCAGTTATTACGGGGTCCAAGAGACCCAGTACTTC. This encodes CASSYYGVQETQYF.

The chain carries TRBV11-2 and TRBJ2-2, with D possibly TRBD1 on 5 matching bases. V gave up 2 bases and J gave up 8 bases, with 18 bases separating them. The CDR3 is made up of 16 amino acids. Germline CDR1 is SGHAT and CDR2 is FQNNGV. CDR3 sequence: CASSLTQVALVGELFF. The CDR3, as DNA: TGTGCCAGCAGCTTAACACAGGTTGCTTTGGTTGGGGAGCTGTTTTTT.

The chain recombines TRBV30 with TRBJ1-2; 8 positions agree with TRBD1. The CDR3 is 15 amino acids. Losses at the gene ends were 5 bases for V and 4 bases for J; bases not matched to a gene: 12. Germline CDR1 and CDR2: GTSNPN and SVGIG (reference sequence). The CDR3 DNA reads TGTGCCTGGTCCATGAACACCGGGACAGGCTATGGCTACACCTTC. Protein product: CAWSMNTGTGYGYTF.

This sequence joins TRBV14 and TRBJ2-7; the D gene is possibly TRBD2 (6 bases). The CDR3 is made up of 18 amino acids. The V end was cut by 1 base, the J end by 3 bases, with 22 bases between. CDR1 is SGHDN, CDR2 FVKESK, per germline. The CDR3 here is CASSQGAATGLTNYEQYF. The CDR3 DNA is TGTGCCAGCAGCCAAGGGGCAGCCACGGGACTCACCAACTACGAGCAGTACTTC.

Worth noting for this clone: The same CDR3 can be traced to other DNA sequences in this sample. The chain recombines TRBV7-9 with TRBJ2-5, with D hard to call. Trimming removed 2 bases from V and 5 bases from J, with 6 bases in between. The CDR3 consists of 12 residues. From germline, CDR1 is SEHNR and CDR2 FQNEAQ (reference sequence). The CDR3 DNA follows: TGTGCCAGCAGCTTATCCGGGGAGACCCAGTACTTC. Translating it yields CASSLSGETQYF.

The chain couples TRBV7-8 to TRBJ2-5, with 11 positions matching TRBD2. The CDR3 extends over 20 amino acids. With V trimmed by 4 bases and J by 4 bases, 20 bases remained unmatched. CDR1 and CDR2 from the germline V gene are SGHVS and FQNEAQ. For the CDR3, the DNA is TGTGCCAGCAGCTCGCTCCTAAACCACGAACTAGCGGGGGCGGGAGAGACCCAGTACTTC. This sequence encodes CASSSLLNHELAGAGETQYF.

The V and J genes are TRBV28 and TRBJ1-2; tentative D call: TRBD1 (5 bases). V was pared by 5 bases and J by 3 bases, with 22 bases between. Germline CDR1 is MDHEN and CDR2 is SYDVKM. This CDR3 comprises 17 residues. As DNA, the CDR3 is TGTGCCAGCAGTATACGCCAATACGGAAAAGGGGACTATGGCTACACCTTC. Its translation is CASSIRQYGKGDYGYTF.